This T cell receptor beta chain was recorded in a study of shared clonotypes between healthy human individuals (TCRdb year 2020). Study-level background: The cohort comprised a couple of women and three men aged 18 to 49 years. Different laboratories and diverse techniques were used to prepare libraries and sequence TCR repertoires, to increase sequencing depth and limit assay-specific biases. To estimate repertoire size and how much clonotype sharing occurs between individuals, the study deeply sequenced the blood TCR repertoires of about five healthy adults. Per donor, three plates each were used for CD4 naive and CD4 memory, two for CD8 naive, and one for CD8 memory. Per donor, leukapheresis produced somewhere between about 0.9 and 9 billion PBMCs.

The CDR3, from cysteine to phenylalanine, totals 14 residues. Only the CDR3 part of the read is kept: 42 bases, read in frame from the first base. Deletion took 3 bases off V and 4 bases off J, with a span of 12 bases between the germline ends. The germline V gene encodes CDR1 MDHEN and CDR2 SYDVKM. The donors were healthy, HIV-negative adults who had no recently reported acute infections or vaccinations. Every donor was a Caucasian adult living in Nashville, Tennessee, USA. CD4+ T cells were enriched through magnetic negative selection, after which naive cells were positively selected on CD45RA and the remaining negative fraction served as the memory subset. Blood was collected by leukapheresis, and PBMCs were isolated by Ficoll-Histopaque density gradient centrifugation and then cryopreserved in liquid nitrogen vapor phase. Analytical flow cytometry was used to check the purity and quantity of every magnetically sorted T cell population. Genomic DNA was isolated from each sorted fraction and quantified by UV absorbance on a Nanodrop 2000c.

Using the deep immunoSEQ assay, TCR CDR3 regions were amplified from genomic DNA by multiplex PCR. Genomic DNA extracted from each cell subset was distributed evenly over all wells of several immunoSEQ 96-well plates, and each plate served as one replicate. For sorted subsets, each replicate PCR was loaded with 200 to 250 ng genomic DNA, equivalent to some 31,000 T cell genomes. Purified libraries were quantified with a Qubit 3.0 fluorometer, sized on a Bioanalyzer 2100, and re-quantified with the KAPA Library Quantification kit. A separate single-read 150-cycle Illumina NextSeq 550 flow cell was used to sequence each immunoSEQ 96-well plate. Per the original workflow: The immunoSEQ output contained only junctional sequences without quality scores, so filtering could not match that applied to full-length reads. To assign V/J genes and CDR3, sequences were annotated using PyIR, a Python wrapper for IgBLAST v1.9, with IMGT germline references. Any read was removed if the V/J assignment was weak (E-value above 1e-6), the CDR3 was missing, or the read contained stop codons, out-of-frame junctions, or ambiguous translated residues. A V3J clonotype was defined by an identical inferred V gene, J gene, and CDR3 amino acid sequence. Percentage overlap between repertoires was calculated by dividing the number of shared unique clonotypes by the size of the smaller repertoire. Repertoire richness was assessed with RTK rarefaction, the Chao1 estimator, and Recon v2.1 estimates of unobserved clonotypes. For all TCRbeta clonotypes obtained by the gDNA method from four donors, generation probabilities were computed with OLGA. TCRdb limited this immuneACCESS table to in-frame rearrangements with V and J called. A share of clones is missing; checked studies link under half to unresolved V genes, and the rest is unexplained. V and J calls and clone size are those listed in that table; D and trimming were worked out from the DNA. Here the sample has millions of clones; approximately 92% occur a single time. The top ten constitute over 0.12% of the sample.

The research as a whole found: The genetic and exposure-history diversity represented was limited by the small number of donors. Higher generation probabilities were observed for clonotypes shared by all four sorted-subset donors than for non-shared clonotypes. Even with the large sequencing depth, rarefaction of the sorted-subset datasets indicated that sequencing was incomplete. Sampling was restricted to blood, and TCR repertoires in tissue are likely to differ from TCR repertoires in blood. Based on pairwise subsampling, the degree of clonotype sharing among donors was expected to be affected by sequencing depth. Sharing across a handful of donors was observed for about 5% of naive CD4, over 3% of naive CD8, 2% to 2.5% of memory CD4, and less than 0.45% of memory CD8 clonotypes. Naive subsets generally had larger estimated clonotype richness than memory subsets did.

For this clone: Which antigen it targets is not known. Nothing much larger sits one base from this clone, and base qualities are not available.

The chain is assembled from TRBV28 and TRBJ1-2, with an unclear D gene assignment. Sequenced material: naive CD4+ T cells sorted from blood. According to the study, the label for this sample's cell subset or site signals: CD45RA+ positively selected. The TCR was taken from a man aged 18-30 years in good health. In nucleotide form, the sequence is TGTGCCAGCAGTTTGGACTCCATCCTCTATGGCTACACCTTC. The translation is CASSLDSILYGYTF.